The rows below give T cell receptor beta chains drawn from one sample of a study of blood T cell repertoires in COVID-19. Sequencing was performed with immunoSEQ multiplex PCR; in TCRdb, only in-frame clones are kept and a portion is missing. The sample carries roughly 43,000 clones, roughly 85% recorded once. Sequenced material: peripheral blood. The receptors were sampled from a man aged 55-75 years with active COVID-19. Each CDR3 is given with its conserved first and last residue. Fields, in order: D gene, clone size, V gene, J gene, CDR3 protein, CDR3 DNA. The D gene is left open where the match is weak. Size tells how often a clone was seen (once, few, many) or the class of an expanded clone, and some rows leave it out.

-	-	TRBV6-4	TRBJ2-2	CASSDSSVGELFF	TGTGCCAGCAGTGACTCGTCTGTCGGGGAGCTGTTTTTT
-	-	TRBV5-5	TRBJ1-4	CASSLGGQNEKLFF	TGTGCCAGCAGCTTGGGAGGGCAAAATGAAAAACTGTTTTTT
TRBD2	-	TRBV20-1	TRBJ2-7	CSAIDSLGLAGPYEQYF	TGCAGTGCTATTGACAGCTTGGGACTAGCGGGGCCCTACGAGCAGTACTTC
TRBD1	-	TRBV9	TRBJ2-1	CASSVQGAIYNEQFF	TGTGCCAGCAGCGTACAGGGGGCAATTTACAATGAGCAGTTCTTC
TRBD1	-	TRBV5-4	TRBJ2-3	CASSLSTGGTDTQYF	TGTGCCAGCAGCTTAAGTACAGGGGGTACAGATACGCAGTATTTT
TRBD2	-	TRBV5-1	TRBJ2-3	CASSSGLAGSTDTQYF	TGCGCCAGCAGCTCAGGACTAGCGGGTTCAACAGATACGCAGTATTTT
-	-	TRBV18	TRBJ1-1	CASSLEGGLEAFF	TGTGCCAGCTCCTTAGAAGGCGGGCTTGAAGCTTTCTTT
-	once	TRBV14	TRBJ1-1	CASSPRVITEAFF	TGTGCCAGCAGCCCCCGGGTTATCACTGAAGCTTTCTTT
-	-	TRBV19	TRBJ2-6	CASSIDLRSGANVLTF	TGTGCCAGTAGTATAGATCTGAGGTCCGGGGCCAACGTCCTGACTTTC
TRBD2	few	TRBV3-1/TRBV3-2	TRBJ2-7	CASSLRGASGTKGYEQYF	TGTGCCAGCAGCCTCCGGGGAGCTAGCGGGACAAAGGGGTACGAGCAGTACTTC
TRBD2	-	TRBV7-2	TRBJ2-7	CASSSTSGLSYEQYF	TGTGCCAGCAGTAGTACTAGCGGGTTGTCCTACGAGCAGTACTTC
-	-	TRBV7-9	TRBJ2-3	CASSLAPRGPSTDTQYF	TGTGCCAGCAGCTTAGCACCGCGGGGCCCTAGCACAGATACGCAGTATTTT
TRBD1	-	TRBV5-4	TRBJ2-7	CASSSRQGPGEQYF	TGTGCCAGCAGCTCCAGACAGGGTCCGGGCGAGCAGTACTTC
-	-	TRBV7-9	TRBJ1-3	CASSPGSASGNTIYF	TGTGCCAGCAGCCCAGGGTCGGCCTCTGGAAACACCATATATTTT
TRBD2	-	TRBV6-6	TRBJ2-1	CASTPFREGSYNEQFF	TGTGCCAGCACCCCGTTTCGGGAGGGCTCCTACAATGAGCAGTTCTTC
-	once	TRBV12-3/TRBV12-4	TRBJ2-3	CASSLSGDTQYF	TGTGCCAGCAGTTTATCAGGGGATACGCAGTATTTT
TRBD2	once	TRBV9	TRBJ2-1	CASSVELAGGEQFF	TGTGCCAGCAGCGTAGAACTAGCGGGAGGAGAGCAGTTCTTC
TRBD2	-	TRBV2	TRBJ2-5	CASSATSGGVSTQYF	TGTGCCAGCAGTGCGACTAGCGGGGGAGTGTCGACCCAGTACTTC
TRBD2	-	TRBV7-2	TRBJ2-2	CASSPIGTSGSRTGELFF	TGTGCCAGCAGCCCGATTGGAACTAGCGGGAGTCGGACCGGGGAGCTGTTTTTT
-	-	TRBV19	TRBJ2-6	CASSFTVLGASGANVLTF	TGTGCCAGTAGTTTCACAGTTTTGGGCGCCTCTGGGGCCAACGTCCTGACTTTC
-	-	TRBV5-4	TRBJ1-5	CASSSQGSNQPQHF	TGTGCCAGCAGCTCACAGGGTAGCAATCAGCCCCAGCATTTT
-	-	TRBV20-1	TRBJ2-3	CSASEDRVSRTDTQYF	TGCAGTGCTAGTGAGGACAGAGTAAGCCGGACAGATACGCAGTATTTT
TRBD2	-	TRBV7-2	TRBJ2-1	CASSFQRGTYNEQFF	TGTGCCAGCAGCTTCCAGCGGGGGACCTACAATGAGCAGTTCTTC
TRBD1	-	TRBV27	TRBJ2-7	CASSPRTGGYEQYF	TGTGCCAGCAGTCCCCGGACAGGGGGCTACGAGCAGTACTTC
-	-	TRBV5-1	TRBJ2-3	CASSYDTGNKYF	TGCGCCAGCAGTTACGACACGGGGAATAAGTATTTT
-	-	TRBV7-8	TRBJ2-7	CASRPQSGTTTYEQYF	TGTGCCAGCAGGCCACAATCCGGGACAACAACCTACGAGCAGTACTTC
-	few	TRBV18	TRBJ1-2	CASSPGLANYGYTF	TGTGCCAGCTCACCAGGGCTCGCTAACTATGGCTACACCTTC
-	few	TRBV7-9	TRBJ2-3	CASSPDRGSTDTQYF	TGTGCCAGCAGCCCCGATCGCGGGAGCACAGATACGCAGTATTTT